This TCR beta chain was found in a study of shared clonotypes between healthy human individuals. Points from the study as a whole: Memory subsets generally showed lower estimated richness than naive subsets.

TCRdb's copy holds only in-frame clones and misses some; the assay was immunoSEQ multiplex PCR. The table has nearly 1 million clones, more than 75% seen once; the top ten hold approximately 1.5%. V shed 0 bases and J shed 6 bases, with 11 bases lying between them. The germline V gene has CDR1 SGHTA and CDR2 FQGNSA. The CDR3 runs 14 residues. Note on this clone: Its matching antigen is unknown.

The clonotype comes from a young man in good health. The sample was memory CD4+ T cells sorted from blood. The sample's subset: CD45RA-negative fraction. This rearrangement joins TRBV7-2 to TRBJ1-1; D unresolved. The CDR3 DNA sequence: TGTGCCAGCAGCTTAGCTATATCTCTATCTGAAGCTTTCTTT. Translating gives CASSLAISLSEAFF.